A single sample gave rise to the 27 T cell receptor beta chains below, sequenced in a study of radiotherapy plus CTLA-4 blockade in lung cancer. This table comes from immunoSEQ multiplex PCR, and its TCRdb copy is limited to in-frame clones, with some not included. The data show about 55,000 clones, with approximately 84% seen just once and more than 5.5% held by the top ten. Here the sequenced sample was peripheral blood, taken from a patient treated with radiotherapy plus ipilimumab. Receptor source: a human donor with non-small cell lung cancer whose response to radiotherapy plus ipilimumab could not be evaluated.

The gene calls are TRBV27 and TRBJ2-7, with 8 positions matching TRBD2. The V segment lost 3 bases and the J segment 4 bases; nucleotides outside the gene matches: 5. This CDR3 is built from 14 residues. Per the germline V gene, CDR1 is MNHEY and CDR2 is SMNVEV (reference sequence). CDR3 loop: CASSLRGAGYEQYF. In DNA, the CDR3 is TGTGCCAGCAGTTTGCGGGGGGCTGGTTACGAGCAGTACTTC.

This clone turned up a few times. J is TRBJ2-1 and V is TRBV6-5; 9 bases line up with TRBD1. Germline loops: CDR1 MNHEY, CDR2 SVGAGI. V trimming: 6 bases; J trimming: 8 bases; junction bases outside the gene matches: 11. The CDR3 loop spans 15 amino acids. The CDR3 sequence is CASRPGTGKTHEQFF. Here the CDR3 DNA reads TGTGCCAGCAGACCCGGGACAGGGAAAACGCATGAGCAGTTCTTC.

This rearrangement joins TRBV11-2 to TRBJ2-5; 11 nucleotides match TRBD2. Germline-derived CDR1 and CDR2 are SGHAT and FQNNGV. After removal of 5 bases from V and 1 base from J, the junction contained 3 bases not matched to a gene. The CDR3 is made up of 15 amino acids. The CDR3 loop is CASSAGLAVQETQYF. CDR3 nucleotide sequence: TGTGCCAGCAGCGCGGGACTAGCGGTCCAAGAGACCCAGTACTTC.

This clone was observed a few times. The V and J genes are TRBV19 and TRBJ2-5, with 7 bases identical to TRBD2. Germline V CDR1 and CDR2: LNHDA, SQIVND (reference sequence). V lost 2 bases, J lost 5 bases, and 2 bases stayed unmatched. The CDR3 loop spans 13 amino acids. CDR3 sequence: CASSISGGETQYF. The CDR3 bases are TGTGCCAGTAGTATATCCGGGGGGGAGACCCAGTACTTC. Complete variable domain (other parts from reference TRBV19 and TRBJ2-5): DGGITQSPKYLFRKEGQNVTLSCEQNLNHDAMYWYRQDPGQGLRLIYYSQIVNDFQKGDIAEGYSVSREKKESFPLTVTSAQKNPTAFYLCASSISGGETQYFGPGTRLLVL.

The chain recombines TRBV7-2 with TRBJ2-3; D remains ambiguous. Germline V CDR1 and CDR2: SGHTA, FQGNSA. CDR3 size: 14 residues. V was trimmed by 1 base and J by 3 bases, leaving 8 bases between them. CDR3 nucleotide sequence: TGTGCCAGCAGCTTAGGCGCGATAACAGATACGCAGTATTTT. Protein: CASSLGAITDTQYF.

The chain couples TRBV29-1 to TRBJ1-1; the match to TRBD1 covers 9 bases. V trimming: 5 bases; J trimming: 6 bases; junction bases outside the gene matches: 4. CDR1 is SQVTM and CDR2 is ANQGSEA in the germline V gene. The CDR3 spans 12 residues. The CDR3 loop reads CSVTTGGAEAFF. CDR3 DNA sequence: TGCAGCGTTACGACAGGGGGGGCTGAAGCTTTCTTT. Filled out from reference TRBV29-1 and TRBJ1-1, the complete variable domain reads SAVISQKPSRDICQRGTSLTIQCQVDSQVTMMFWYRQQPGQSLTLIATANQGSEATYESGFVIDKFPISRPNLTFSTLTVSNMSPEDSSIYLCSVTTGGAEAFFGQGTRLTVV.

The CDR3 loop reads CASSLARQETQYF. CDR3 nucleotides: TGCGCCAGCAGCTTGGCACGACAGGAGACCCAGTACTTC. This chain joins TRBV5-1 and TRBJ2-5; weak D call: TRBD1 (5 bases). This CDR3 contains 13 residues. Germline values: CDR1 SGHRS, CDR2 YFSETQ. Trimming stripped 0 bases from V and 5 bases from J, with 8 bases between. The complete variable domain, with remaining parts taken from reference TRBV5-1 and TRBJ2-5, reads KAGVTQTPRYLIKTRGQQVTLSCSPISGHRSVSWYQQTPGQGLQFLFEYFSETQRNKGNFPGRFSGRQFSNSRSEMNVSTLELGDSALYLCASSLARQETQYFGPGTRLLVL.

The chain employs TRBV11-3 and TRBJ1-1, with 10 positions matching TRBD1. The CDR3 loop spans 15 amino acids. CDR1 and CDR2 (germline): SGHNT, YENEEA. V lost 5 bases to trimming and J lost 5 bases; unmatched junction nucleotides: 8. CDR3 loop: CASSRDRGRGTEAFF. The DNA of the CDR3 is TGTGCCAGCAGCCGTGACAGGGGGCGAGGAACTGAAGCTTTCTTT.

This CDR3 is CASSLDRNQPQHF. CDR3 coding DNA: TGTGCCAGCAGCTTAGACAGAAATCAGCCCCAGCATTTT. The rearrangement uses TRBV11-2 and TRBJ1-5; D gene uncertain. The CDR3 consists of 13 residues. Looked up from germline, CDR1 is SGHAT and CDR2 is FQNNGV. The V and J ends lost 0 bases and 4 bases respectively, with 4 bases between them.

The V and J genes are TRBV14 and TRBJ2-3; D possibly corresponds to TRBD1 (5 bases). The CDR3 runs to 15 residues. Germline V gene data show CDR1 as SGHDN and CDR2 as FVKESK. V lost 4 bases and J lost 0, with 11 bases in between. CDR3 loop: CASSPTVTSTDTQYF. The CDR3 DNA is TGTGCCAGCAGCCCGACAGTTACTAGCACAGATACGCAGTATTTT.

V gene TRBV9 combines with J gene TRBJ2-1; 10 bases align to TRBD2. The V segment lost 0 bases and the J segment 15 bases; nucleotides outside the gene matches: 15. CDR1 SGDLS and CDR2 YYNGEE come from the germline V gene. The CDR3 is made up of 16 amino acids. In DNA form, the CDR3 reads TGTGCCAGCAGCGTAGCTTCCCGGACTAGCGGAGTTGGGTCGTTCTTC. Its protein is CASSVASRTSGVGSFF. Full variable domain (missing parts from reference TRBV9 and TRBJ2-1): DSGVTQTPKHLITATGQRVTLRCSPRSGDLSVYWYQQSLDQGLQFLIQYYNGEERAKGNILERFSAQQFPDLHSELNLSSLELGDSALYFCASSVASRTSGVGSFFGPGTRLTVL.

This clone has a handful of counts. The CDR3 bases are TGCGCCAGCAGTGACCTCTATGGCTACACCTTC. Its translation is CASSDLYGYTF. The chain recombines TRBV10-2 with TRBJ1-2; D is ambiguous. V lost 3 bases to trimming and J lost 4 bases, with 3 bases between them. The CDR3 has 11 residues. The germline CDR1 and CDR2 sequences are WSHSY and SAAADI.

CDR3 DNA: TGTGCCAGCAGCCCCGGGACTACTACCTACGAGCAGTACTTC. Encoded protein: CASSPGTTTYEQYF. The chain couples TRBV7-8 to TRBJ2-7, with TRBD2 identical over 7 bases. The CDR3 is made up of 14 amino acids. Germline assignment: CDR1 SGHVS and CDR2 FQNEAQ. Losses at the gene ends were 5 bases for V and 2 bases for J; bases not matched to a gene: 6.

The CDR3 coding sequence is TGTGCCAGCAGCTCACAGGGGGCTACCGGGGAGCTGTTTTTT. It encodes CASSSQGATGELFF. This chain links TRBV7-6 with TRBJ2-2; 9 bases map to TRBD1. V lost 4 bases and J lost 5; bases outside the gene matches: 2. The CDR3 has 14 residues. CDR1 is SGHVS, CDR2 FNYEAQ, per germline.

This chain uses TRBV9 with TRBJ2-1; weak D call: TRBD2 (6 bases). V lost 0 bases to trimming and J lost 1 base, with 11 bases between them. Germline-derived CDR1 and CDR2 are SGDLS and YYNGEE. The CDR3 runs 16 residues. CDR3 sequence (DNA): TGTGCCAGCAGCGTAGGGGGACTGGCGTCCTACAATGAGCAGTTCTTC. This sequence encodes CASSVGGLASYNEQFF. The complete variable domain, with remaining parts taken from reference TRBV9 and TRBJ2-1, reads DSGVTQTPKHLITATGQRVTLRCSPRSGDLSVYWYQQSLDQGLQFLIQYYNGEERAKGNILERFSAQQFPDLHSELNLSSLELGDSALYFCASSVGGLASYNEQFFGPGTRLTVL.

V and J are TRBV21-1 and TRBJ1-3; the tabulated D call, TRBD1, remains unverified against the DNA. TRBV21-1 is classified as a pseudogene. This CDR3 contains 17 residues. The CDR3 DNA reads TGTGCCAGCAGCAAAGGTATGGTAGACAGCTCTGGAAACACCATATATTTT. This codes for CASSKGMVDSSGNTIYF.

This sequence joins TRBV6-4 and TRBJ1-1; no reliable D call. V lost 2 bases and J lost 5, with 9 bases in between. Per the germline V gene, CDR1 is MRHNA and CDR2 is SNTAGT. This CDR3 is built from 13 residues. Here the CDR3 reads CASSDQLGTEAFF. The CDR3 DNA reads as TGTGCCAGCAGTGACCAACTAGGAACTGAAGCTTTCTTT.

This chain uses TRBV19 with TRBJ1-5; tentative D call: TRBD1 (6 bases). This CDR3 contains 15 residues. Germline V lookup: CDR1 LNHDA, CDR2 SQIVND (reference sequence). V gave up 1 base and J gave up 2 bases, with 9 bases separating them. CDR3 sequence reads: CASSIGGQGNQPQHF. The CDR3 DNA sequence: TGTGCCAGTAGTATAGGGGGACAAGGCAATCAGCCCCAGCATTTT.

The chain uses TRBV10-2 and TRBJ2-1; TRBD1 aligns across 12 bases. Trimming cost V 6 bases and J 9 bases; bases outside gene matches: 9. The germline V gene encodes CDR1 WSHSY and CDR2 SAAADI. The CDR3 extends over 15 amino acids. In DNA form, the CDR3 reads TGCGCCAGCAGGACCGGGACAGGGGGCGCGCTTGAGCAGTTCTTC. Translating gives CASRTGTGGALEQFF.

In its sample, this clone was seen once. The gene calls are TRBV5-1 and TRBJ1-6; TRBD1 agrees at 9 bases. The CDR3 has 16 residues. Germline assignment: CDR1 SGHRS and CDR2 YFSETQ. V was clipped by 4 bases and J by 5 bases; unmatched bases: 7. The DNA of the CDR3 is TGCGCCAGCAGCACTGGGGACAGGGCGAATAATTCACCCCTCCACTTT. It yields the protein CASSTGDRANNSPLHF.

This chain connects TRBV7-6 to TRBJ2-5; 15 nucleotides match TRBD2. CDR1 SGHVS and CDR2 FNYEAQ come from the germline V gene. The CDR3 runs to 17 residues. J gave up 7 bases and V 5 bases, and 11 bases lay outside the gene matches. CDR3 in DNA: TGTGCCAGCAGCACTATTAGGACTAGCGGGGGGGCCGGGACCCAGTACTTC. Protein: CASSTIRTSGGAGTQYF.

This clone has only a few counts. V and J are TRBV4-3 and TRBJ2-1; no reliable D call. Per the germline V gene, CDR1 is LGHNA and CDR2 is YSLEER. The CDR3 sequence is 12 residues long. V was shortened by 0 bases and J by 9 bases, with 6 bases between the two germline ends. The CDR3 loop is CASSQDRGEQFF. In nucleotides, the CDR3 is TGCGCCAGCAGCCAAGATCGAGGTGAGCAGTTCTTC.

V is TRBV18 and J is TRBJ2-7, with 14 bases fitting TRBD2. Germline CDR1 is KGHSH and CDR2 is LQKENI. The CDR3 length is 15 residues. V lost 2 bases to trimming and J lost 3 bases; unmatched junction nucleotides: 0. The DNA for the CDR3 is TGTGCCAGCTCACCAGGGACTAGCGGGGGCTACGAGCAGTACTTC. Residues: CASSPGTSGGYEQYF.

The chain combines TRBV7-2 with TRBJ1-5; the match to TRBD1 covers 7 bases. The junction had 3 bases not matched to a gene; V was cut back by 1 base and J by 3 bases. CDR1 and CDR2 from the germline V gene are SGHTA and FQGNSA. The CDR3 is made up of 15 amino acids. The CDR3 here is CASSLVTGNNQPQHF. The DNA for the CDR3 is TGTGCCAGCAGCTTAGTGACAGGGAACAATCAGCCCCAGCATTTT.

This clone was counted once. The chain couples TRBV15 to TRBJ2-7; 10 bases are shared with TRBD1. The V segment lost 3 bases and the J segment 3 bases; nucleotides outside the gene matches: 5. This CDR3 has 15 amino acids. Germline CDR1 is LNHNV and CDR2 is YYDKDF (reference sequence). CDR3 nucleotides: TGTGCCACCAGCAGGGGACAGGGGAGGGACTACGAGCAGTACTTC. Its protein is CATSRGQGRDYEQYF.

The rearrangement joins TRBV10-2 to TRBJ2-5; 8 positions agree with TRBD1. The J call is uncertain, as TRBJ2-7 better fits the DNA end. Germline loops: CDR1 WSHSY, CDR2 SAAADI. The CDR3 spans 12 residues. DNA of the CDR3: TGCGCCAGCACCGACAGGGGCTACGAGCAGTACTTC. The encoded protein is CASTDRGYEQYF.

This clone was seen a single time. This sequence joins TRBV9 and TRBJ2-7, with 10 bases that match TRBD1. Germline V CDR1 and CDR2: SGDLS, YYNGEE. The CDR3 is 17 amino acids. J was trimmed by 1 base and V by 3 bases; bases with no gene match: 10. The CDR3 is CASSARGQGESSYEQYF. CDR3 nucleotides: TGTGCCAGCAGCGCCCGCGGACAGGGGGAGAGTTCCTACGAGCAGTACTTC.